This T cell receptor (beta chain) was sequenced for a study of identical twins. This clonotype was recorded many times. The CDR3 runs 15 residues. V lost 3 bases to trimming and J lost 0 bases, with 10 bases between them. TCRdb ran MiXCR on the 5' RACE reads and lists one entry per CDR3 protein. The data show 550,000 to 700,000 distinct CDR3 sequences, 20% to 25% seen once. This sample was shared with a second study, whose subject was T cells expressing NK-cell markers.

J is TRBJ2-3 and V is TRBV12-3 or TRBV12-4; no definite D call. The sequenced sample consisted of PBMCs. This receptor was taken from a young woman in good health. In DNA form, the CDR3 reads TGTGCCAGCAGTTTCGCGGAGCCTAGCACAGATACGCAGTATTTT. Protein product: CASSFAEPSTDTQYF.